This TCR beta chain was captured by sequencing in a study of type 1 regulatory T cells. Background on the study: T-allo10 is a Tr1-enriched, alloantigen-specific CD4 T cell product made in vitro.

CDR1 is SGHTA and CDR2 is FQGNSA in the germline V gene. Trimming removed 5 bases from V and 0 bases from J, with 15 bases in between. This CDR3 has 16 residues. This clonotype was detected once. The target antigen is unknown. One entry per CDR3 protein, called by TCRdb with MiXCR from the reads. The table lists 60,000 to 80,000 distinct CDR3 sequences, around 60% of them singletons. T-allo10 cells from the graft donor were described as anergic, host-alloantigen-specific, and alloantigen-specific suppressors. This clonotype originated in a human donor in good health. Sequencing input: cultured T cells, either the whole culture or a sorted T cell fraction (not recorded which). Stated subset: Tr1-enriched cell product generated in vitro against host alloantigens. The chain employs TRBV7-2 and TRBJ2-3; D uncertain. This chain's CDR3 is CASSLQDAPSTDTQYF. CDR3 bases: TGTGCCAGCAGCCTTCAGGACGCGCCTAGCACAGATACGCAGTATTTT.